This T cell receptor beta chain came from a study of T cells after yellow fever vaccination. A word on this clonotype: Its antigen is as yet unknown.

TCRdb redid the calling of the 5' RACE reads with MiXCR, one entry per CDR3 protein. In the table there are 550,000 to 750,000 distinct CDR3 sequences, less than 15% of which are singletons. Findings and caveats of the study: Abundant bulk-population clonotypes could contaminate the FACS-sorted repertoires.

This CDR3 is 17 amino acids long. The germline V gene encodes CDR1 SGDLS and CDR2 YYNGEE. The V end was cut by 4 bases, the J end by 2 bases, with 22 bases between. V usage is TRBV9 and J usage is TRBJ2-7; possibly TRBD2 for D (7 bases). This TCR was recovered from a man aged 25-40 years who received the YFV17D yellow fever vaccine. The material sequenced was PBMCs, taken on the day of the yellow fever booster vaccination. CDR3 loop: CASSPRKGGDRPYEQYF. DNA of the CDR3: TGTGCCAGCAGCCCAAGAAAAGGGGGGGACCGTCCCTACGAGCAGTACTTC.